Included here is one T cell receptor (beta chain) sequence, with context. Method: immunoSEQ multiplex PCR; TCRdb's copy keeps in-frame clones and lacks some. The table shows some 200,000 clones, with roughly 80% occurring only once. The data were taken from a study of blood T cell repertoires in COVID-19. The TCR sequence derives from an elderly woman with COVID-19, enrolled during active disease. Sequences were obtained from peripheral blood.

CDR3 region: CASSYSSGGDTQYF. The DNA of the CDR3 is TGTGCCAGCAGTTACTCTTCGGGCGGGGATACGCAGTATTTT. The V gene is TRBV6-5, the J gene TRBJ2-3, with D possibly being TRBD2 (5 bases). Germline V CDR1 and CDR2: MNHEY, SVGAGI. The CDR3 has 14 residues. The V end was cut by 0 bases, the J end by 6 bases, with 10 bases between.